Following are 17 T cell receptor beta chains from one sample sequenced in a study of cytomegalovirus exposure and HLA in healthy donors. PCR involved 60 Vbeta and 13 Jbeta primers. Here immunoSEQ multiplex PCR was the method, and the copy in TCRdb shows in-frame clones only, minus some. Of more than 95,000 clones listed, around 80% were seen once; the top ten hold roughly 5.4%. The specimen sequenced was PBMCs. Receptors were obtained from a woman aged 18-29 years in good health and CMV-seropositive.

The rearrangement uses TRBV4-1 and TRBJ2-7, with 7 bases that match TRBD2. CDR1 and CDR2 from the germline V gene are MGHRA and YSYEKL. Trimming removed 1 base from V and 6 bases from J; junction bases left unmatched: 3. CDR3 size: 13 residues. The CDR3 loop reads CASSQGAGLEQYF. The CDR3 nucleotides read TGCGCCAGCAGCCAAGGAGCGGGACTCGAGCAGTACTTC.

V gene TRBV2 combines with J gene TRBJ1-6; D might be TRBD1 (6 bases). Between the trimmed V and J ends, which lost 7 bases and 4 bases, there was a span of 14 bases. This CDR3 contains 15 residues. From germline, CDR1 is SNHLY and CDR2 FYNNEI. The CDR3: CASTRAGDYNSPLHF. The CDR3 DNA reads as TGTGCCAGCACTAGGGCAGGGGATTATAATTCACCCCTCCACTTT. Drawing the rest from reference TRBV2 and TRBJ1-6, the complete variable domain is EPEVTQTPSHQVTQMGQEVILRCVPISNHLYFYWYRQILGQKVEFLVSFYNNEISEKSEIFDDQFSVERPDGSNFTLKIRSTKLEDSAMYFCASTRAGDYNSPLHFGNGTRLTVT.

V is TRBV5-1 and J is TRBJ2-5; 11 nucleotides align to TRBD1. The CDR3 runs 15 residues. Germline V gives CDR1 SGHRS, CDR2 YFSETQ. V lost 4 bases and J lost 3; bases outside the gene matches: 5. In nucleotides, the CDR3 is TGCGCCAGCAGCCGGACAGGGGGCGCGGAAGAGACCCAGTACTTC. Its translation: CASSRTGGAEETQYF.

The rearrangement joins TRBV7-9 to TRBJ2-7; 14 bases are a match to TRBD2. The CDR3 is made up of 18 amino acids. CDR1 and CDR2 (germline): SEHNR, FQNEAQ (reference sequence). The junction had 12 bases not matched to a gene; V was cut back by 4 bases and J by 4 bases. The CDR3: CASSSQGLAGDSAYEQYF. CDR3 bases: TGTGCCAGCAGCTCACAGGGACTAGCGGGAGATTCGGCGTACGAGCAGTACTTC.

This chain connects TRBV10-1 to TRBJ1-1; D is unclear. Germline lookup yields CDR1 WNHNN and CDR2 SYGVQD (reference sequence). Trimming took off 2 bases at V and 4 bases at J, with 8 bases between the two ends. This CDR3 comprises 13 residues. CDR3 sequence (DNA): TGCGCCAGCAGTGAGGGCACGCTCACTGAAGCTTTCTTT. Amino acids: CASSEGTLTEAFF.

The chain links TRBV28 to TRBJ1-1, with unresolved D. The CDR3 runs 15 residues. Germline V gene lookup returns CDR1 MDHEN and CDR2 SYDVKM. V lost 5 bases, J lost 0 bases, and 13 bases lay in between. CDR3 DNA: TGTGCCAGCAGTCCTCGCGCCCCCATGAACACTGAAGCTTTCTTT. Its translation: CASSPRAPMNTEAFF.

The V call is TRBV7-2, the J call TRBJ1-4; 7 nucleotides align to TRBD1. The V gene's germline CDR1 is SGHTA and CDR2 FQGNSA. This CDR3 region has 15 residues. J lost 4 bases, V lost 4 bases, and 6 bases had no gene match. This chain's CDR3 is CASSYMGQLNEKLFF. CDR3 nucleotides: TGTGCCAGCAGCTACATGGGACAGCTTAATGAAAAACTGTTTTTT.

The CDR3 reads CATSRDRGRAYEQYF. CDR3 nucleotide sequence: TGTGCCACCAGCAGAGATCGGGGGAGGGCCTACGAGCAGTACTTC. J is TRBJ2-7 and V is TRBV15; TRBD2 aligns across 7 bases. The V gene end was trimmed by 0 bases and the J gene end by 2 bases; junction bases not matched to a gene: 4. The CDR3 runs 15 residues. The germline gives CDR1 LNHNV, CDR2 YYDKDF (reference sequence).

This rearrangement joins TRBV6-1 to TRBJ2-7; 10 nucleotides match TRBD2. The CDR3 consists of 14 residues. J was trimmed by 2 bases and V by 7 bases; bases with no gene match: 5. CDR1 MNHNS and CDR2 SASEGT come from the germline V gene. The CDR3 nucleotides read TGTGCCAGCACAGGACTAGCGGATACCTACGAGCAGTACTTC. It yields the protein CASTGLADTYEQYF.

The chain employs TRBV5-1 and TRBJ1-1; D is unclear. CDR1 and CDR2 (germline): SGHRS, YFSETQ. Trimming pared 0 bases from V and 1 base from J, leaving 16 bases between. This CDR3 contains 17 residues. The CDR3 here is CASSLAVSGIGNTEAFF. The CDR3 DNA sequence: TGCGCCAGCAGCTTGGCGGTCAGCGGGATTGGGAACACTGAAGCTTTCTTT.

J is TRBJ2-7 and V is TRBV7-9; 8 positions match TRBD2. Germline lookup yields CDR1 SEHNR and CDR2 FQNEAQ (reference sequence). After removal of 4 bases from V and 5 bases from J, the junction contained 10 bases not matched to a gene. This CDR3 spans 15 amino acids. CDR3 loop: CASSSIAGRAHEQYF. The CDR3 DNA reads TGTGCCAGCAGCTCGATAGCGGGAAGGGCCCACGAGCAGTACTTC. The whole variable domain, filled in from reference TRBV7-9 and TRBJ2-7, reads DTGVSQNPRHKITKRGQNVTFRCDPISEHNRLYWYRQTLGQGPEFLTYFQNEAQLEKSRLLSDRFSAERPKGSFSTLEIQRTEQGDSAMYLCASSSIAGRAHEQYFGPGTRLTVT.

In DNA, the CDR3 is TGTGCCAGCAGTTCACTAGCGGGAGGAGATACGCAGTATTTT. As protein: CASSSLAGGDTQYF. This sequence joins TRBV6-5 and TRBJ2-3; 12 nucleotides agree with TRBD2. The V segment lost 4 bases and the J segment 5 bases; nucleotides outside the gene matches: 1. Germline V lookup: CDR1 MNHEY, CDR2 SVGAGI. The CDR3 totals 14 residues.

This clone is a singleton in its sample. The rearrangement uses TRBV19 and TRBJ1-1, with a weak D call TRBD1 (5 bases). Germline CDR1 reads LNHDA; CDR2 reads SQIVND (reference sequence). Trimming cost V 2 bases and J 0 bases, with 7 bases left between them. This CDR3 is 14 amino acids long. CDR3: CASSINRLNTEAFF. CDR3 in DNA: TGTGCCAGTAGTATAAACAGGCTGAACACTGAAGCTTTCTTT.

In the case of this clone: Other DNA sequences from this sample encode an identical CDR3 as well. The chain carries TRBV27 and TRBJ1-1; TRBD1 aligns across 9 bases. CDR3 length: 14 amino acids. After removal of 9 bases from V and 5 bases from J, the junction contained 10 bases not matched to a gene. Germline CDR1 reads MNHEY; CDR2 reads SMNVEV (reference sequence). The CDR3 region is CASRQTGGGTEAFF. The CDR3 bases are TGTGCCAGTAGACAGACAGGGGGAGGAACTGAAGCTTTCTTT.

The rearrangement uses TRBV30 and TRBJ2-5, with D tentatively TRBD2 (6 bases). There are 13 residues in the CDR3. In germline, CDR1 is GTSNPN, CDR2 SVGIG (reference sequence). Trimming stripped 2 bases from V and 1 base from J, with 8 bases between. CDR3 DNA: TGTGCCTGGAGTCGGGGGATCCAAGAGACCCAGTACTTC. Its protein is CAWSRGIQETQYF.

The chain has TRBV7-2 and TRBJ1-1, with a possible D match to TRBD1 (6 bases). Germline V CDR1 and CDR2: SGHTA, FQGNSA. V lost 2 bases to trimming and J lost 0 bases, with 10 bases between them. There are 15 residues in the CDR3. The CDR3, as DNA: TGTGCCAGCAGCTTAAAGGCAGGGGTGAACACTGAAGCTTTCTTT. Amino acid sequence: CASSLKAGVNTEAFF.

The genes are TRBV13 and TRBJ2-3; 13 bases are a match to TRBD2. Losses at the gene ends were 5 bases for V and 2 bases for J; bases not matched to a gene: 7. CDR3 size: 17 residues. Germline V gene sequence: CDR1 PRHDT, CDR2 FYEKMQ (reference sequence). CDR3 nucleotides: TGTGCCAGCAGCCCTACAGGACTAGCGGGAGACACAGATACGCAGTATTTT. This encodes CASSPTGLAGDTDTQYF.